These 26 T cell receptor beta chains came from one sample sequenced in a study of blood T cell repertoires in COVID-19. TCRdb keeps only in-frame clones here, not all; method: immunoSEQ multiplex PCR. The data contain over 85,000 clones, approximately 90% of them singletons. Material: peripheral blood. The receptors derive from a woman in her forties or fifties with acute or convalescent COVID-19.

A remark on this clone: The same CDR3 also results from other DNA sequences found in this sample. The rearrangement uses TRBV2 and TRBJ2-3, with D unclear. The germline CDR1 and CDR2 sequences are SNHLY and FYNNEI. Trimming pared 4 bases from V and 2 bases from J, leaving 7 bases between. The CDR3 runs 13 residues. CDR3 region: CASSGDNTDTQYF. CDR3 in DNA: TGTGCCAGCAGTGGAGACAACACAGATACGCAGTATTTT. The full variable domain, completed using reference TRBV2 and TRBJ2-3, is EPEVTQTPSHQVTQMGQEVILRCVPISNHLYFYWYRQILGQKVEFLVSFYNNEISEKSEIFDDQFSVERPDGSNFTLKIRSTKLEDSAMYFCASSGDNTDTQYFGPGTRLTVL.

V usage is TRBV19 and J usage is TRBJ2-6; TRBD2 agrees at 7 bases. Per germline, CDR1 LNHDA and CDR2 SQIVND (reference sequence). The CDR3 totals 18 residues. The trim removed 7 bases at V and 0 bases at J, leaving 12 bases unmatched. The CDR3 nucleotides read TGTGCCAGTACCCCAGGTGCTGGGAGGGGCTCTGGGGCCAACGTCCTGACTTTC. Translation: CASTPGAGRGSGANVLTF.

This rearrangement joins TRBV20-1 to TRBJ1-2; a weak D match, TRBD1 (5 bases). Trimming left V 5 bases short and J 5 bases short, with 9 bases between. Germline values: CDR1 DFQATT, CDR2 SNEGSKA (reference sequence). CDR3 size: 11 residues. CDR3 region: CSASDRYGYTF. CDR3 DNA sequence: TGCAGTGCTTCCGACAGATATGGCTACACCTTC.

The chain joins TRBV27 to TRBJ2-7, with 9 bases identical to TRBD2. From germline, CDR1 is MNHEY and CDR2 SMNVEV (reference sequence). J was trimmed by 2 bases and V by 4 bases; bases with no gene match: 12. This CDR3 contains 17 residues. CDR3 sequence: CASSSYYGGRVPYEQYF. As DNA, the CDR3 is TGTGCCAGCAGTTCCTATTATGGCGGGAGGGTCCCCTACGAGCAGTACTTC.

V usage is TRBV6-5 and J usage is TRBJ1-2, with a weak D call TRBD1 (6 bases). This CDR3 contains 13 residues. Germline loops: CDR1 MNHEY, CDR2 SVGAGI. Trimming left V 10 bases short and J 7 bases short, with 19 bases between. The CDR3 spells CATYGGLIGGYTF. The CDR3 DNA follows: TGTGCCACGTACGGGGGGCTTATTGGTGGCTACACCTTC.

V gene TRBV7-9 combines with J gene TRBJ2-2; 7 positions agree with TRBD2. The CDR3 loop spans 15 amino acids. With V trimmed by 1 base and J by 5 bases, 4 bases remained unmatched. The germline gives CDR1 SEHNR, CDR2 FQNEAQ (reference sequence). The CDR3, as DNA: TGTGCCAGCAGCTTAGGGCTAGCGGAAACCGGGGAGCTGTTTTTT. Translating it yields CASSLGLAETGELFF.

The V gene is TRBV27, the J gene TRBJ1-1; 8 nucleotides agree with TRBD1. V trimming: 5 bases; J trimming: 1 base; junction bases outside the gene matches: 3. Germline CDR1 and CDR2: MNHEY and SMNVEV (reference sequence). The CDR3 loop spans 14 amino acids. The DNA of the CDR3 is TGTGCCAGCAGTGACAGGGGATCGAACACTGAAGCTTTCTTT. It translates to CASSDRGSNTEAFF.

The rearrangement joins TRBV28 to TRBJ2-1; 7 nucleotides match TRBD2. The CDR3 covers 16 residues. V was pared by 2 bases and J by 7 bases, with 11 bases of the junction left unmatched. Germline lookup yields CDR1 MDHEN and CDR2 SYDVKM. The CDR3 nucleotides are TGTGCCAGCAGTTTAGGGGGGTCCGGCGGGAGAAATGAGCAGTTCTTC. Amino acid sequence: CASSLGGSGGRNEQFF.

This chain joins TRBV18 and TRBJ2-1; 12 bases fit TRBD2. Per germline, CDR1 KGHSH and CDR2 LQKENI. The CDR3 sequence is 16 residues long. The V and J ends lost 5 bases and 2 bases, in that order; junction bases with no gene match: 4. The CDR3 loop reads CASSSTSGGTYNEQFF. The CDR3 bases are TGTGCCAGCTCATCCACTAGCGGGGGGACCTACAATGAGCAGTTCTTC.

This chain links TRBV6-5 with TRBJ1-1; D possibly corresponds to TRBD1 (5 bases). The CDR3 spans 15 residues. Germline-derived CDR1 and CDR2 are MNHEY and SVGAGI. V was trimmed by 6 bases and J by 6 bases, leaving 20 bases between them. The CDR3 nucleotides read TGTGCCAGCAGCCTCCTCCAGGGTACGTTGGCTGAAGCTTTCTTT. This codes for CASSLLQGTLAEAFF.

The CDR3 spells CASSTGNSYNEQFF. The CDR3 DNA follows: TGTGCCAGCAGTACAGGGAACTCCTACAATGAGCAGTTCTTC. The rearrangement joins TRBV7-9 to TRBJ2-1; possible D gene TRBD1, 6 bases. With 6 bases removed from V and 0 bases from J, the gap between germline ends came to 9 bases. CDR1 SEHNR and CDR2 FQNEAQ come from the germline V gene (reference sequence). This CDR3 comprises 14 residues.

This chain joins TRBV4-2 and TRBJ1-6; unclear D gene. Germline V gene lookup returns CDR1 LGHNA and CDR2 YNFKEQ. V lost 3 bases and J 4 bases, leaving 25 bases between the germline ends. CDR3 length equals 20 residues. This CDR3 is CASSHQAPGSRDGYNSPLHF. The CDR3 coding sequence is TGTGCCAGCAGCCATCAAGCCCCCGGGAGTCGAGACGGTTATAATTCACCCCTCCACTTT.

The rearrangement joins TRBV28 to TRBJ2-2, with D tentatively TRBD1 (5 bases). The V end was cut by 6 bases, the J end by 5 bases, with 16 bases between. From germline, CDR1 is MDHEN and CDR2 SYDVKM. The CDR3 sequence is 15 residues long. The CDR3 here is CASRVFTGGTGELFF. CDR3 bases: TGTGCCAGCAGAGTTTTTACAGGCGGAACCGGGGAGCTGTTTTTT.

V usage is TRBV5-1 and J usage is TRBJ2-2; 8 positions match TRBD1. The CDR3 runs to 16 residues. Germline V lookup: CDR1 SGHRS, CDR2 YFSETQ. V was pared by 4 bases and J by 6 bases, with 11 bases of the junction left unmatched. This chain's CDR3 is CASSLNGQGVSGELFF. As DNA, the CDR3 is TGCGCCAGCAGCCTGAACGGACAGGGTGTCTCCGGGGAGCTGTTTTTT.

This rearrangement joins TRBV5-1 to TRBJ1-1, with a weak D call TRBD1 (6 bases). Trimming removed 1 base at V and 1 base at J, with 14 bases between. This CDR3 comprises 16 residues. CDR1 is SGHRS and CDR2 is YFSETQ in the germline V gene. This CDR3 is CASSLSTGIRNTEAFF. The CDR3 DNA reads as TGCGCCAGCAGCTTGAGTACAGGGATAAGGAACACTGAAGCTTTCTTT.

The J gene is TRBJ1-6, the V gene TRBV28, with TRBD1 as a possible D gene (5 bases). The CDR3 is made up of 13 amino acids. Germline CDR1 reads MDHEN; CDR2 reads SYDVKM. The V gene lost 3 bases and the J gene lost 10 bases, with 10 bases spanning the gap. In DNA, the CDR3 is TGTGCCAGCAGTTTGCTAGGGGAATCACCCCTCCACTTT. Translation gives CASSLLGESPLHF.

The V and J genes are TRBV5-6 and TRBJ2-5; D may be TRBD1 (5 bases). The V end lost 1 base, the J end lost 0 bases, and 10 bases lay between the germline ends. Per germline, CDR1 SGHDT and CDR2 YYEEEE. This CDR3 spans 15 amino acids. DNA for the CDR3: TGTGCCAGCAGCTTGTTGACAGAGTACCAAGAGACCCAGTACTTC. Amino acids: CASSLLTEYQETQYF.

The rearrangement links TRBV7-2 to TRBJ2-3; the D is unclear. V was cut by 3 bases and J by 0 bases, with 10 bases left in between. CDR1 SGHTA and CDR2 FQGNSA come from the germline V gene. This CDR3 has 15 residues. The CDR3 DNA reads as TGTGCCAGCAGCTTCGAGAGCTATAGCACAGATACGCAGTATTTT. This codes for CASSFESYSTDTQYF.

The rearrangement joins TRBV14 to TRBJ1-4, with TRBD1 matching 8 bases. From germline, CDR1 is SGHDN and CDR2 FVKESK. Germline trimming cut 5 bases from V and 8 bases from J; bases unmatched to any gene: 7. The CDR3 runs to 14 residues. In nucleotides, the CDR3 is TGTGCCAGCAGCTCAGGGGGCTCGGGGGAAAAACTGTTTTTT. Amino acids: CASSSGGSGEKLFF.

This chain uses TRBV7-9 with TRBJ2-3; 14 positions match TRBD2. CDR1 and CDR2 (germline): SEHNR, FQNEAQ (reference sequence). With V trimmed by 5 bases and J by 1 base, 11 bases remained unmatched. This CDR3 region has 19 residues. CDR3 protein: CASSPQPGLAGVGTDTQYF. The CDR3 DNA is TGTGCCAGCAGCCCTCAACCGGGACTAGCGGGAGTGGGCACAGATACGCAGTATTTT.

The rearrangement joins TRBV6-5 to TRBJ2-1, with a weak D call TRBD2 (6 bases). From germline, CDR1 is MNHEY and CDR2 SVGAGI. V gave up 6 bases and J gave up 6 bases, with 12 bases separating them. CDR3 length equals 13 residues. The CDR3 DNA reads TGTGCCAGCAGCCCCCCGACTAGCAATGAGCAGTTCTTC. Translating it yields CASSPPTSNEQFF.

The V gene is TRBV19, the J gene TRBJ2-7, with 11 nucleotides matching TRBD2. The germline gives CDR1 LNHDA, CDR2 SQIVND (reference sequence). This CDR3 is 15 amino acids long. Trimming at V came to 5 bases and at J to 2 bases, leaving 5 bases not matched to a gene. CDR3 amino acids: CASSVASGGTYEQYF. CDR3 nucleotides: TGTGCCAGTAGTGTCGCTAGCGGGGGGACCTACGAGCAGTACTTC.

This chain joins TRBV12-2 and TRBJ2-2; the D call TRBD2 from the table was never checked on the DNA. TRBV12-2 corresponds to a pseudogene. There are 16 residues in the CDR3. CDR3 residues: CASVQRELCVAGELFF. Here the CDR3 DNA reads TGTGCAAGTGTCCAGCGGGAGCTGTGTGTGGCCGGGGAGCTGTTTTTT.

V usage is TRBV7-2 and J usage is TRBJ2-1, with 10 bases fitting TRBD2. Per germline, CDR1 SGHTA and CDR2 FQGNSA. CDR3 length equals 18 residues. V trimming: 1 base; J trimming: 6 bases; junction bases outside the gene matches: 12. In DNA, the CDR3 is TGTGCCAGCAGCTTAGGCGATAGCGGGAGGTGGGCACGCAATGAGCAGTTCTTC. It codes for CASSLGDSGRWARNEQFF. Supplemented by reference TRBV7-2 and TRBJ2-1, the full variable domain reads GAGVSQSPSNKVTEKGKDVELRCDPISGHTALYWYRQSLGQGLEFLIYFQGNSAPDKSGLPSDRFSAERTGGSVSTLTIQRTQQEDSAVYLCASSLGDSGRWARNEQFFGPGTRLTVL.

The chain joins TRBV9 to TRBJ2-1; tentatively, D is TRBD2 (6 bases). CDR1 and CDR2 (germline): SGDLS, YYNGEE. This CDR3 is built from 17 residues. Trimming removed 0 bases from V and 0 bases from J, with 13 bases in between. CDR3 nucleotide sequence: TGTGCCAGCAGCGTAGCTGGGACTTCCAGCTCCTACAATGAGCAGTTCTTC. Its protein is CASSVAGTSSSYNEQFF.

The rearrangement links TRBV24-1 to TRBJ1-1, with TRBD1 matching over 7 bases. This CDR3 region has 13 residues. V lost 7 bases to trimming and J lost 1 base; unmatched junction nucleotides: 2. Germline assignment: CDR1 KGHDR and CDR2 SFDVKD. CDR3 sequence (DNA): TGTGCCACCAGCAGGACAGGGAACACTGAAGCTTTCTTT. Its protein is CATSRTGNTEAFF.